What follows are 26 T cell receptor beta chains derived from one specimen sequenced in a study of T cell responses to AZD1222 COVID-19 vaccine. Sequenced by immunoSEQ multiplex PCR; TCRdb stores in-frame clones only, minus some. The sample contains about 140,000 clones, over 85% of which appear only once. This specimen consisted of peripheral blood, obtained on day 0 of AZD1222 vaccination. All receptors come from an adult in good health.

The CDR3 sequence is CASSLLDRVAGTQYF. The DNA for the CDR3 is TGTGCCAGCAGTTTATTAGACAGGGTGGCTGGGACCCAGTACTTC. J is TRBJ2-5 and V is TRBV28; 7 nucleotides align to TRBD1. V shed 1 base and J 7 bases; nucleotides not matched to a gene: 9. Germline assignment: CDR1 MDHEN and CDR2 SYDVKM. The CDR3 sequence is 15 residues long.

CDR3 residues: CATSDSYRGSNQPQHF. The CDR3 DNA is TGTGCCACCAGTGATTCCTACAGGGGGAGCAATCAGCCCCAGCATTTT. The V call is TRBV24-1, the J call TRBJ1-5, with 8 positions matching TRBD1. This CDR3 region has 16 residues. J was trimmed by 1 base and V by 2 bases; bases with no gene match: 3. Germline V gene data show CDR1 as KGHDR and CDR2 as SFDVKD.

For the CDR3, the DNA is TGTGCCAGTAGTGTCAACACCGGGGAGCTGTTTTTT. Translated, it gives CASSVNTGELFF. This rearrangement joins TRBV19 to TRBJ2-2; no reliable D call. Trimming stripped 5 bases from V and 2 bases from J, with 3 bases between. Per the germline V gene, CDR1 is LNHDA and CDR2 is SQIVND (reference sequence). The CDR3 covers 12 residues. The full variable domain, rest sourced from reference TRBV19 and TRBJ2-2, is DGGITQSPKYLFRKEGQNVTLSCEQNLNHDAMYWYRQDPGQGLRLIYYSQIVNDFQKGDIAEGYSVSREKKESFPLTVTSAQKNPTAFYLCASSVNTGELFFGEGSRLTVL.

This clone was recorded only once. The V gene is TRBV5-5, the J gene TRBJ2-7; D is unclear. Germline CDR1 is SGHKS and CDR2 is YYEKEE (reference sequence). V lost 4 bases, J lost 3 bases, and 11 bases lay in between. The CDR3 extends over 13 amino acids. The CDR3 reads CASSLWVGYEQYF. The DNA for the CDR3 is TGTGCCAGCAGCCTCTGGGTGGGCTACGAGCAGTACTTC. The whole variable domain, filled in from reference TRBV5-5 and TRBJ2-7, reads DAGVTQSPTHLIKTRGQQVTLRCSPISGHKSVSWYQQVLGQGPQFIFQYYEKEERGRGNFPDRFSARQFPNYSSELNVNALLLGDSALYLCASSLWVGYEQYFGPGTRLTVT.

The chain uses TRBV4-2 and TRBJ1-3, with TRBD1 identical over 10 bases. This CDR3 spans 17 amino acids. Germline CDR1 is LGHNA and CDR2 is YNFKEQ. The V segment lost 1 base and the J segment 3 bases; nucleotides outside the gene matches: 6. In DNA form, the CDR3 reads TGTGCCAGCAGCCAAGCGGAGGGACAGGGGTATGGAAACACCATATATTTT. Its translation: CASSQAEGQGYGNTIYF.

The V and J genes are TRBV24-1 and TRBJ2-7, with 7 positions matching TRBD1. CDR1 KGHDR and CDR2 SFDVKD come from the germline V gene. This CDR3 spans 15 amino acids. Germline trimming cut 4 bases from V and 1 base from J; bases unmatched to any gene: 6. In DNA, the CDR3 is TGTGCCACCAGTGACCCTAACAGGGGTTCCTACGAGCAGTACTTC. This sequence encodes CATSDPNRGSYEQYF.

This sequence joins TRBV4-1 and TRBJ1-1, with D hard to call. The CDR3 length is 16 residues. V lost 1 base to trimming and J lost 4 bases, with 16 bases between them. Looked up from germline, CDR1 is MGHRA and CDR2 is YSYEKL. The CDR3 sequence: CASSQGKAPGGTEAFF. The CDR3 DNA reads TGCGCCAGCAGCCAAGGAAAAGCGCCTGGCGGCACTGAAGCTTTCTTT.

This sequence joins TRBV10-2 and TRBJ2-7; 7 bases line up with TRBD1. V shed 6 bases and J 1 base; nucleotides not matched to a gene: 6. In germline, CDR1 is WSHSY, CDR2 SAAADI. This CDR3 region has 14 residues. This CDR3 is CASSNRGPSYEQYF. DNA for the CDR3: TGCGCCAGCAGCAACAGGGGCCCTTCCTACGAGCAGTACTTC.

The V call is TRBV4-2, the J call TRBJ2-7; weak D call: TRBD1 (6 bases). This CDR3 spans 15 amino acids. Per the germline V gene, CDR1 is LGHNA and CDR2 is YNFKEQ. Deletions cut 1 base from V and 6 bases from J, with 16 bases between. CDR3 region: CASSQGRTVLGEQYF. The CDR3, as DNA: TGTGCCAGCAGCCAAGGTCGGACAGTCCTTGGCGAGCAGTACTTC.

This clone was seen just once. This rearrangement joins TRBV28 to TRBJ1-5; D perhaps matches TRBD1 (5 bases). V shed 6 bases and J shed 9 bases, with 18 bases lying between them. Germline V gene sequence: CDR1 MDHEN, CDR2 SYDVKM. CDR3 length equals 14 residues. This chain's CDR3 is CASRPPPLGTPQHF. The CDR3 nucleotides read TGTGCCAGCAGACCCCCCCCTTTGGGGACGCCCCAGCATTTT.

The J gene is TRBJ1-2, the V gene TRBV27, with D unclear. Germline lookup yields CDR1 MNHEY and CDR2 SMNVEV (reference sequence). This CDR3 comprises 15 residues. V was cut by 7 bases and J by 1 base, with 16 bases left in between. CDR3 sequence (DNA): TGTGCCAGCAAACAAGGTCCCGGGGATAACTATGGCTACACCTTC. This translates into CASKQGPGDNYGYTF.

The J gene is TRBJ2-2, the V gene TRBV6-5, with 7 bases that match TRBD2. Germline V gene data show CDR1 as MNHEY and CDR2 as SVGAGI. The CDR3 contains 14 residues. Trimming took 6 bases from V and 1 from J; bases not matched to a gene: 2. CDR3 bases: TGTGCCAGCAGCACTAGCGTGAACACCGGGGAGCTGTTTTTT. Translating gives CASSTSVNTGELFF.

This chain links TRBV28 with TRBJ1-4; D possibly corresponds to TRBD1 (5 bases). Trimming removed 5 bases from V and 2 bases from J, with 12 bases in between. The germline V gene has CDR1 MDHEN and CDR2 SYDVKM. This CDR3 has 15 amino acids. The CDR3 sequence is CASSQPRDTNEKLFF. DNA of the CDR3: TGTGCCAGCAGTCAACCCAGGGACACTAATGAAAAACTGTTTTTT. The full variable domain, its missing parts supplied by reference TRBV28 and TRBJ1-4, is DVKVTQSSRYLVKRTGEKVFLECVQDMDHENMFWYRQDPGLGLRLIYFSYDVKMKEKGDIPEGYSVSREKKERFSLILESASTNQTSMYLCASSQPRDTNEKLFFGSGTQLSVL.

The rearrangement uses TRBV3-1 (or the pseudogene TRBV3-2) and TRBJ1-1; D is ambiguous. V was trimmed by 3 bases and J by 3 bases, leaving 2 bases between them. The CDR3 is 11 amino acids. Germline CDR1 reads LGHDT; CDR2 reads YNNKEL (reference sequence). The chain's CDR3 is CASSHYTEAFF. For the CDR3, the DNA is TGTGCCAGCAGCCACTACACTGAAGCTTTCTTT.

V usage is TRBV19 and J usage is TRBJ1-4; D is undetermined. The CDR3 is 15 residues long. Looked up from germline, CDR1 is LNHDA and CDR2 is SQIVND (reference sequence). Trimming removed 3 bases from V and 0 bases from J, with 8 bases in between. The CDR3 is CASSMDQTTNEKLFF. The CDR3 DNA reads TGTGCCAGTAGTATGGATCAGACAACTAATGAAAAACTGTTTTTT.

The gene calls are TRBV27 and TRBJ1-1; D remains unclear. The length of the CDR3 is 15 residues. Trimming removed 4 bases at V and 4 bases at J, with 16 bases between. CDR1 is MNHEY, CDR2 SMNVEV, per germline (reference sequence). CDR3 loop: CASSSTQRRSTEAFF. DNA of the CDR3: TGTGCCAGCAGTTCCACCCAGCGGAGAAGCACTGAAGCTTTCTTT.

The V gene is TRBV29-1, the J gene TRBJ1-1; perhaps TRBD1 as D (5 bases). V gave up 6 bases and J gave up 3 bases, with 17 bases separating them. Looked up from germline, CDR1 is SQVTM and CDR2 is ANQGSEA. This CDR3 has 14 residues. The CDR3 protein is CSVRGIVSDTEAFF. The CDR3 bases are TGCAGCGTACGGGGGATCGTTTCGGACACTGAAGCTTTCTTT.

The chain is built from TRBV3-1 (or the pseudogene TRBV3-2) and TRBJ2-3; 7 bases line up with TRBD2. The CDR3 spans 15 residues. The germline CDR1 and CDR2 sequences are LGHDT and YNNKEL (reference sequence). V lost 5 bases to trimming and J lost 0 bases; unmatched junction nucleotides: 5. The CDR3 loop reads CASSSRAGSTDTQYF. CDR3 coding DNA: TGTGCCAGCAGCTCGAGAGCGGGGAGCACAGATACGCAGTATTTT.

The chain combines TRBV5-8 with TRBJ2-7; D is undetermined. V lost 5 bases and J lost 2, with 14 bases in between. CDR1 is SGHTS, CDR2 YDEGEE, per germline. The length of the CDR3 is 14 residues. For the CDR3, the DNA is TGTGCCAGCAGACCCCCATTTTTGACCTACGAGCAGTACTTC. The encoded protein is CASRPPFLTYEQYF. Combining the CDR3 with reference TRBV5-8 and TRBJ2-7 gives the whole variable domain EAGVTQSPTHLIKTRGQQATLRCSPISGHTSVYWYQQALGLGLQFLLWYDEGEERNRGNFPPRFSGRQFPNYSSELNVNALELEDSALYLCASRPPFLTYEQYFGPGTRLTVT.

CDR3 sequence (DNA): TGTGCCAGCAGCCAGCTAGGTAGCACAGATACGCAGTATTTT. Its protein product is CASSQLGSTDTQYF. The rearrangement uses TRBV3-1 (or the pseudogene TRBV3-2) and TRBJ2-3; no reliable D call. The V end was cut by 3 bases, the J end by 0 bases, with 7 bases between. This CDR3 is built from 14 residues. Germline CDR1 LGHDT, CDR2 YNNKEL (reference sequence).

The chain combines TRBV24-1 with TRBJ1-1, with D unresolved. V lost 7 bases to trimming and J lost 1 base, with 12 bases between them. This CDR3 has 14 residues. Per germline, CDR1 KGHDR and CDR2 SFDVKD. CDR3 coding DNA: TGTGCCACCAGATCCGGACCTAGGAACACTGAAGCTTTCTTT. It is translated as CATRSGPRNTEAFF.

The chain employs TRBV19 and TRBJ1-2, with a possible D match to TRBD1 (5 bases). V gave up 7 bases and J gave up 8 bases, with 20 bases separating them. The CDR3 extends over 14 amino acids. Per germline, CDR1 LNHDA and CDR2 SQIVND (reference sequence). CDR3 nucleotides: TGTGCCAGTACGTTAAGCGGGGCCCCGGGGGGCTACACCTTC. Protein: CASTLSGAPGGYTF.

This chain links TRBV7-2 with TRBJ1-4; 9 nucleotides line up with TRBD1. Germline V CDR1 and CDR2: SGHTA, FQGNSA. The V segment lost 5 bases and the J segment 8 bases; nucleotides outside the gene matches: 9. The CDR3 has 15 residues. The CDR3 spells CASSKQRDREEKLFF. The CDR3 bases are TGTGCCAGCAGCAAGCAGCGGGACAGGGAGGAAAAACTGTTTTTT.

The J gene is TRBJ2-5, the V gene TRBV15, with 10 positions matching TRBD2. The J segment lost 4 bases and the V segment lost 5 bases, leaving 13 bases of the junction unmatched. Germline V CDR1 and CDR2: LNHNV, YYDKDF (reference sequence). The CDR3 runs to 17 residues. The CDR3 nucleotides are TGTGCCACCAGCTACACCAAGGGAGCGGGGGGGGGAGAGACCCAGTACTTC. It specifies CATSYTKGAGGGETQYF. The full variable domain, its missing parts supplied by reference TRBV15 and TRBJ2-5, is DAMVIQNPRYQVTQFGKPVTLSCSQTLNHNVMYWYQQKSSQAPKLLFHYYDKDFNNEADTPDNFQSRRPNTSFCFLDIRSPGLGDTAMYLCATSYTKGAGGGETQYFGPGTRLLVL.

A word on this clone: Other DNA sequences in the same sample also yield this CDR3. The chain employs TRBV6-1 and TRBJ1-5, with unresolved D. The CDR3 length is 13 residues. The V end lost 0 bases, the J end lost 4 bases, and 4 bases lay between the germline ends. CDR1 is MNHNS, CDR2 SASEGT, per germline. CDR3 nucleotides: TGTGCCAGCAGTGAAGCGAGGAATCAGCCCCAGCATTTT. Protein sequence: CASSEARNQPQHF.

This chain uses TRBV19 with TRBJ2-5; TRBD2 agrees at 13 bases. J lost 4 bases, V lost 3 bases, and 5 bases had no gene match. The CDR3 is 16 amino acids. Looked up from germline, CDR1 is LNHDA and CDR2 is SQIVND (reference sequence). CDR3 loop: CASSMNGLAGVETQYF. In nucleotides, the CDR3 is TGTGCCAGTAGTATGAACGGACTAGCGGGGGTAGAGACCCAGTACTTC.